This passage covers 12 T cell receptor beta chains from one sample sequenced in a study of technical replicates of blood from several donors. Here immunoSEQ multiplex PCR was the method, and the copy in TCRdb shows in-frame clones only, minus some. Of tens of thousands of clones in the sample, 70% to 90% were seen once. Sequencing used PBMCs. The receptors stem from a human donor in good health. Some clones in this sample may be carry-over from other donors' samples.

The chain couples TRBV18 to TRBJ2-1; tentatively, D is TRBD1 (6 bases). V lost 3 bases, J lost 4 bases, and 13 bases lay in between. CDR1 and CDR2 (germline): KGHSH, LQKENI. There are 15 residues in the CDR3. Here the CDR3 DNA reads TGTGCCAGCTCACCTAGTACAGGGCAGTACAATGAGCAGTTCTTC. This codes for CASSPSTGQYNEQFF.

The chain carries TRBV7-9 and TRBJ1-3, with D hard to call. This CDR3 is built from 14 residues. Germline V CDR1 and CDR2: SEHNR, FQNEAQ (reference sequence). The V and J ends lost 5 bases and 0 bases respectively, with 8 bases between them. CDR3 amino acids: CASSTGNSGNTIYF. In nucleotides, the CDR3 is TGTGCCAGCAGCACGGGAAACTCTGGAAACACCATATATTTT.

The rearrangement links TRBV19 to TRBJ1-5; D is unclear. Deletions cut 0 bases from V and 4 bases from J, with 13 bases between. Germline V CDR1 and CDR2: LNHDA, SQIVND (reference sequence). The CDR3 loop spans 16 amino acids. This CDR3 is CASSIENSLANQPQHF. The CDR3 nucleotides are TGTGCCAGTAGTATAGAGAACAGCCTAGCAAATCAGCCCCAGCATTTT.

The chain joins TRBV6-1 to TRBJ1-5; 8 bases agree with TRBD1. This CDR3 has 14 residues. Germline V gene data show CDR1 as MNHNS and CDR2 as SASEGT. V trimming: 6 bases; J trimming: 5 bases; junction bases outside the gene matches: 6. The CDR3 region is CASSWTGSDQPQHF. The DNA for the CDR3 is TGTGCCAGCAGCTGGACAGGGTCTGATCAGCCCCAGCATTTT.

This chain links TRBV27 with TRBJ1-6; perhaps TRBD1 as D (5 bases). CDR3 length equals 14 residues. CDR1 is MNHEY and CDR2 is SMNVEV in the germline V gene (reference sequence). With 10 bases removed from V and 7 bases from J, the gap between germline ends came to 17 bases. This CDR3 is CATRSLGGNSPLHF. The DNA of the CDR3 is TGTGCCACCCGCTCGCTGGGGGGGAATTCACCCCTCCACTTT.

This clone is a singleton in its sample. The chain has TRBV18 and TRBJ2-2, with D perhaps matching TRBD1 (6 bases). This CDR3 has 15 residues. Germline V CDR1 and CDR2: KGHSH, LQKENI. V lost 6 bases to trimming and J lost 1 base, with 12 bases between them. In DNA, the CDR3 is TGTGCCAGCTCGAGCCTACAGGGGAACACCGGGGAGCTGTTTTTT. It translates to CASSSLQGNTGELFF.

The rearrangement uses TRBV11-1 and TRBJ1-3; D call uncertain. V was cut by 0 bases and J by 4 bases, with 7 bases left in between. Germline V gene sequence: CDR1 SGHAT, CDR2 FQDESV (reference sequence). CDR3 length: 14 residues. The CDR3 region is CASSLAGAGNTIYF. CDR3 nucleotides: TGTGCCAGCAGCTTAGCCGGAGCGGGAAACACCATATATTTT.

The DNA for the CDR3 is TGTGCCAGCAGCCGGAATAGCGGGTATCAAGAGACCCAGTACTTC. Translating it yields CASSRNSGYQETQYF. The genes are TRBV11-2 and TRBJ2-5; 7 bases fit TRBD2. Per the germline V gene, CDR1 is SGHAT and CDR2 is FQNNGV. The CDR3 extends over 15 amino acids. The J segment lost 2 bases and the V segment lost 5 bases, leaving 8 bases of the junction unmatched.

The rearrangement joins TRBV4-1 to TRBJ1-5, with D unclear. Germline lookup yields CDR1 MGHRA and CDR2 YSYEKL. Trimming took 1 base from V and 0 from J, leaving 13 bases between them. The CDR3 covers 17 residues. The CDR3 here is CASSQGSRDDSNQPQHF. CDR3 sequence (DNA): TGCGCCAGCAGCCAAGGGTCACGGGATGATAGCAATCAGCCCCAGCATTTT.

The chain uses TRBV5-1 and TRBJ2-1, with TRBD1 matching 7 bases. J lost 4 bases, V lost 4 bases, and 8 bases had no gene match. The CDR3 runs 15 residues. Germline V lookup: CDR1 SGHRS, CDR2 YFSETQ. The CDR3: CASSHGQDAYNEQFF. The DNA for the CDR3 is TGCGCCAGCAGCCACGGACAGGATGCTTACAATGAGCAGTTCTTC.

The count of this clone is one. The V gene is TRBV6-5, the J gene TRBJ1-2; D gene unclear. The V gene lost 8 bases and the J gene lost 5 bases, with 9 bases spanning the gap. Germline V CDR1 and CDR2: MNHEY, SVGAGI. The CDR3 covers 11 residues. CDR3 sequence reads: CASLWAYGYTF. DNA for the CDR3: TGTGCCAGCTTGTGGGCGTATGGCTACACCTTC.

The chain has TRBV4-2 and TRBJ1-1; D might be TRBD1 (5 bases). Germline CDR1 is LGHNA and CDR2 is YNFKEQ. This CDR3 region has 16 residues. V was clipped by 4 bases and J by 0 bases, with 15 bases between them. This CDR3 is CASSRQRQFMNTEAFF. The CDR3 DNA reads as TGTGCCAGCAGCCGTCAGAGACAGTTCATGAACACTGAAGCTTTCTTT.